These T cell receptor beta chains were read from a single sample in a study of blood T cell repertoires in COVID-19. Clones were sequenced by immunoSEQ multiplex PCR, and TCRdb holds only the in-frame ones, with some missing. The sample includes about 73,000 clones, 65% to 85% of them seen just once. Sequencing input: peripheral blood. The receptors come from a woman aged 55-70 years with acute or convalescent COVID-19. The CDR3 runs from the conserved cysteine through the conserved F or W. The D gene is left open where the match is weak. Size tells how often a clone was seen (once, few, many) or the class of an expanded clone, and some rows leave it out.

d_call	j_call	cdr3_length	v_call	clone_size	cdr3_nt	cdr3_aa
NA	TRBJ1-3	14	TRBV28	NA	TGTGCCAGCAGACCGAGGGAATCTGGAAACACCATATATTTT	CASRPRESGNTIYF
TRBD1	TRBJ2-3	20	TRBV24-1	once	TGTGCCACCAGTGATCCGGGACAGGGAAGCACCCTTACTCACACAGATACGCAGTATTTT	CATSDPGQGSTLTHTDTQYF
NA	TRBJ1-5	15	TRBV30	NA	TGTGCCTGGAGTCGTACGGGGAACACCAATCAGCCCCAGCATTTT	CAWSRTGNTNQPQHF
NA	TRBJ1-2	13	TRBV6-5	NA	TGTGCCAGCAGTAGCGACCCTAACTATGGCTACACCTTC	CASSSDPNYGYTF
TRBD2	TRBJ2-1	14	TRBV6-5	NA	TGTGCCAGCAGAGGACTAGCGGGGAGGAATGAGCAGTTCTTC	CASRGLAGRNEQFF
TRBD1	TRBJ2-4	18	TRBV18	NA	TGTGCCAGCTCACCAGTCGGTCCAGGGGGTAATGTCAAAAACATTCAGTACTTC	CASSPVGPGGNVKNIQYF
NA	TRBJ1-3	15	TRBV30	few	TGTGCCTGGAGTACAGGGCTCTTCAGCGGAAACACCATATATTTT	CAWSTGLFSGNTIYF
NA	TRBJ2-7	14	TRBV5-6	NA	TGTGCCAGCACCACCCCCCCAGGGGCCTACGAGCAGTACTTC	CASTTPPGAYEQYF
TRBD1	TRBJ2-4	15	TRBV2	NA	TGTGCCAGCAGGACTGACAGGGGAGCCAAAAACATTCAGTACTTC	CASRTDRGAKNIQYF
TRBD1	TRBJ1-3	19	TRBV7-9	NA	TGTGCCAGCAGCTTTACCGGGACAGTACATATTCTTGCTGGAAACACCATATATTTT	CASSFTGTVHILAGNTIYF
TRBD2	TRBJ2-1	16	TRBV24-1	NA	TGTGCCACCAGTGACCCCCGACTAGCGGAGATCGGTGAGCAGTTCTTC	CATSDPRLAEIGEQFF
NA	TRBJ1-1	14	TRBV2	once	TGTGCCAGCAGTGAGTATGGGAGAAACACTGAAGCTTTCTTT	CASSEYGRNTEAFF
NA	TRBJ1-2	11	TRBV3-1/TRBV3-2	NA	TGTGCCAGCAGCCAAGATCGGGTGTCCAACTTC	CASSQDRVSNF
NA	TRBJ2-2	16	TRBV11-3	NA	TGTGCCAGCAGCACGGCCGGGACACCGAACACCGGGGAGCTGTTTTTT	CASSTAGTPNTGELFF
TRBD1	TRBJ1-2	14	TRBV28	NA	TGTGCCAGCAGTGCAGGGGGTTCTAACTATGGCTACACCTTC	CASSAGGSNYGYTF
NA	TRBJ2-1	16	TRBV7-2	NA	TGTGCCAGCAGCCCTACCCCCAGGGTGACGTACAATGAGCAGTTCTTC	CASSPTPRVTYNEQFF
NA	TRBJ1-2	16	TRBV4-1	once	TGCGCCAGCAGCCTGACCGCCGCAGGGCGCCCTTATGGCTACACCTTC	CASSLTAAGRPYGYTF
TRBD1	TRBJ1-4	16	TRBV7-9	NA	TGTGCCAGCAGCTTAGGCGGAGGGGGCGTAGGCGAAAAACTGTTTTTT	CASSLGGGGVGEKLFF
TRBD1	TRBJ1-5	15	TRBV9	NA	TGTGCCAGCAGCGAAGGACAGGGGCAAAATCAGCCCCAGCATTTT	CASSEGQGQNQPQHF
NA	TRBJ1-6	16	TRBV28	NA	TGTGCCAGCAGTTTCCAGGGCCGCGCGGCGAATTCACCCCTCCACTTT	CASSFQGRAANSPLHF
NA	TRBJ1-3	14	TRBV18	NA	TGTGCCAGCTCACCAGTGAGTTTAGGAAACACCATATATTTT	CASSPVSLGNTIYF
TRBD1	TRBJ1-5	14	TRBV19	NA	TGTGCCAGTAGAGAGACAGGGTTTGATCAGCCCCAGCATTTT	CASRETGFDQPQHF
NA	TRBJ1-5	17	TRBV19	NA	TGTGCCAGTAGTCTTGCCGGGGGGGGTCATAGCAATCAGCCCCAGCATTTT	CASSLAGGGHSNQPQHF
NA	TRBJ1-2	13	TRBV12-3/TRBV12-4	NA	TGTGCCAGCCTGCAGAGCAGGTTGGGCGGCTACACCTTC	CASLQSRLGGYTF
NA	TRBJ1-2	13	TRBV7-2	NA	TGTGCCAGCAGCCGCGCGGGGAGGAATGGCTACACCTTC	CASSRAGRNGYTF
NA	TRBJ1-1	15	TRBV24-1	NA	TGTGCCACCAGTGATGGGGGGAGCTTCAACACTGAAGCTTTCTTT	CATSDGGSFNTEAFF